The 10 T cell receptor beta chains below come from one sample, sequenced in a study of T cells in Graves' hyperthyroidism and ophthalmopathy. The investigators amplified TCR beta CDR3 regions from RNA transcripts. In the first-round RT-PCR of the TCR CDR3, the HTBI primer set was used. TCRdb passed the multiplex PCR reads through MiXCR, listing each CDR3 protein once. The sample shows some 300,000 distinct CDR3 sequences, roughly 18% of them seen only once. The material sequenced was blood. The receptors derive from a man aged 45 to 65 with Graves' ophthalmopathy.

This clonotype was counted ten times or more. The CDR3 DNA sequence: TGCGCCAGCAGCCGCATTGGGCCGGAAAACACTGAAGCTTTCTTT. It encodes CASSRIGPENTEAFF. V and J are TRBV5-1 and TRBJ1-1; no clear D gene. The length of the CDR3 is 15 residues. CDR1 and CDR2 (germline): SGHRS, YFSETQ. V lost 4 bases and J lost 2, with 15 bases in between.

This clonotype was seen at least ten times. The chain recombines TRBV5-6 with TRBJ1-6, with D possibly TRBD1 on 5 matching bases. V shed 2 bases and J shed 6 bases, with 12 bases lying between them. CDR1 is SGHDT, CDR2 YYEEEE, per germline. There are 15 residues in the CDR3. The CDR3: CASSFRQQANSPLHF. CDR3 in DNA: TGTGCCAGCAGCTTTCGACAGCAAGCTAATTCACCCCTCCACTTT.

This clonotype was counted at least ten times. This chain links TRBV6-5 with TRBJ2-5; D is unresolved. Trimming pared 0 bases from V and 4 bases from J, leaving 9 bases between. Germline-derived CDR1 and CDR2 are MNHEY and SVGAGI. This CDR3 has 14 amino acids. Here the CDR3 DNA reads TGTGCCAGCAGTTACTCCAACAACAGAGAGACCCAGTACTTC. It codes for CASSYSNNRETQYF.

The chain recombines TRBV24-1 with TRBJ1-3, with TRBD1 as a possible D gene (5 bases). V lost 5 bases and J lost 0, with 7 bases in between. This CDR3 contains 14 residues. Germline CDR1 is KGHDR and CDR2 is SFDVKD. The CDR3 protein is CATSAGSSGNTIYF. In nucleotides, the CDR3 is TGTGCCACCAGTGCAGGGTCCTCTGGAAACACCATATATTTT.

This clonotype was counted between two and nine times. The rearrangement uses TRBV6-1 and TRBJ2-5; 9 nucleotides agree with TRBD2. The germline V gene has CDR1 MNHNS and CDR2 SASEGT. V was clipped by 2 bases and J by 5 bases; unmatched bases: 15. The CDR3 totals 18 residues. CDR3 in amino acids: CASSERGSGRSFRETQYF. CDR3 coding DNA: TGTGCCAGCAGTGAACGGGGTAGCGGGAGAAGTTTTAGGGAGACCCAGTACTTC.

This clonotype occurred a few times. The V and J genes are TRBV5-6 and TRBJ2-5; 9 bases line up with TRBD1. The CDR3 extends over 14 amino acids. V shed 4 bases and J 4 bases; nucleotides not matched to a gene: 5. CDR1 and CDR2 (germline): SGHDT, YYEEEE. This CDR3 is CASSRGQGGETQYF. The CDR3 coding sequence is TGTGCCAGCAGCCGGGGACAGGGAGGAGAGACCCAGTACTTC.

This chain links TRBV9 with TRBJ1-2; the match to TRBD1 covers 8 bases. Per germline, CDR1 SGDLS and CDR2 YYNGEE. Trimming took 2 bases from V and 8 from J; bases not matched to a gene: 11. The length of the CDR3 is 15 residues. The CDR3 here is CASSVDPTGGPGYTF. The CDR3 DNA follows: TGTGCCAGCAGCGTGGACCCTACAGGGGGTCCGGGCTACACCTTC. The full variable domain, with the rest looked up from reference TRBV9 and TRBJ1-2, is DSGVTQTPKHLITATGQRVTLRCSPRSGDLSVYWYQQSLDQGLQFLIQYYNGEERAKGNILERFSAQQFPDLHSELNLSSLELGDSALYFCASSVDPTGGPGYTFGSGTRLTVV.

This clonotype was counted ten times or more. The CDR3 region has the DNA TGCAGTGCCCCTAGCGCGCGGGAGAGCTCCTACAATGAGCAGTTCTTC. This encodes CSAPSARESSYNEQFF. The rearrangement uses TRBV20-1 and TRBJ2-1, with 7 nucleotides matching TRBD2. CDR3 length: 16 residues. With 6 bases clipped from V and 0 bases from J, the junction kept 11 bases outside the gene matches. Germline lookup yields CDR1 DFQATT and CDR2 SNEGSKA (reference sequence).

This chain uses TRBV6-9 with TRBJ2-7; 13 bases are a match to TRBD2. Trimming cost V 4 bases and J 3 bases; bases outside gene matches: 9. The CDR3 is made up of 17 amino acids. In germline, CDR1 is MNHGY, CDR2 SVAAGI. This CDR3 reads CASSSGTSGTLGYEQYF. In nucleotides, the CDR3 is TGTGCCAGCAGTTCCGGGACTAGCGGGACATTAGGCTACGAGCAGTACTTC.

At least ten counts were recorded for this clonotype. This chain uses TRBV20-1 with TRBJ1-1, with D perhaps matching TRBD1 (5 bases). The germline gives CDR1 DFQATT, CDR2 SNEGSKA (reference sequence). This CDR3 contains 15 residues. Trimming pared 0 bases from V and 5 bases from J, leaving 16 bases between. CDR3 amino acids: CSARDGVRGGTEAFF. In DNA form, the CDR3 reads TGCAGTGCTAGAGATGGGGTAAGGGGAGGGACTGAAGCTTTCTTT.